The clone carrying this T cell receptor beta chain was detected only once. The data are from a study of blood T cell repertoires in COVID-19. Study summary: Collection of acute and convalescent COVID-19 samples took place in the United States, Italy and Spain. PBMCs, B-cell-depleted T cells, or T cells were the source of the cDNA or gDNA that made up the material.

In the source study's methods: Nucleated cell number was recorded as an estimate derived from reference gene primer amplification. Sequenced by immunoSEQ multiplex PCR; TCRdb stores in-frame clones only, minus some. V, J and clone size derive from that table, while D and trimming were established from the DNA sequence. The table includes roughly 70,000 clones, 80% to 95% detected once. CDR3 length: 16 residues. The V gene end was trimmed by 5 bases and the J gene end by 7 bases; junction bases not matched to a gene: 6. CDR1 is SGHAT and CDR2 is FQNNGV in the germline V gene. The chain combines TRBV11-2 with TRBJ2-1; 15 positions agree with TRBD2. The receptor comes from a human donor with active COVID-19. The donor label of this sample is uncertain. Sequenced sample: peripheral blood. CDR3 region: CASSRGGTSGGNEQFF. For the CDR3, the DNA is TGTGCCAGCAGCCGCGGCGGGACTAGCGGGGGGAATGAGCAGTTCTTC.